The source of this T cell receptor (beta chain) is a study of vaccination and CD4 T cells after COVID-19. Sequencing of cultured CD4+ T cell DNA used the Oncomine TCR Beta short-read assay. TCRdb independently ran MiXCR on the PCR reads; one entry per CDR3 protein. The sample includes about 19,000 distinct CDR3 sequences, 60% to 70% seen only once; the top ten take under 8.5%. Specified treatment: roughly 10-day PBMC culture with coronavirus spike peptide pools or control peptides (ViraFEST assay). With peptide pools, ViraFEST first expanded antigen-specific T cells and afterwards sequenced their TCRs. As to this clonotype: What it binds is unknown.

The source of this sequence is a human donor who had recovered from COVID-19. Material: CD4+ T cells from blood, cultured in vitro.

The CDR3 here is CASTTGAGTDTQYF. As DNA, the CDR3 is TGTGCCAGCACAACAGGGGCGGGCACAGATACGCAGTATTTT. The rearrangement joins TRBV2 to TRBJ2-3; 7 bases match TRBD1. The CDR3 runs 14 residues. After removal of 7 bases from V and 1 base from J, the junction contained 5 bases not matched to a gene. The V gene's germline CDR1 is SNHLY and CDR2 FYNNEI. The full variable domain, with the rest looked up from reference TRBV2 and TRBJ2-3, is EPEVTQTPSHQVTQMGQEVILRCVPISNHLYFYWYRQILGQKVEFLVSFYNNEISEKSEIFDDQFSVERPDGSNFTLKIRSTKLEDSAMYFCASTTGAGTDTQYFGPGTRLTVL.